The 4 T cell receptor beta chains below come from one sample, sequenced in a study of sequential checkpoint blockade in melanoma. Using immunoSEQ multiplex PCR, the repertoire was profiled, and TCRdb retains in-frame clones only, with some absent. The data show some 10,000 clones, roughly four fifths seen once. Treatment reported: randomized to nivolumab then ipilimumab (arm A) or the reverse (arm B). This specimen was CD8+ T cells sorted from blood (inferred from file names), taken from a patient given nivolumab and ipilimumab in sequence. The receptor source for this set is a human donor with melanoma.

The V call is TRBV10-1, the J call TRBJ1-1; TRBD1 aligns across 8 bases. Germline loops: CDR1 WNHNN, CDR2 SYGVQD (reference sequence). The CDR3 spans 14 residues. V gave up 6 bases and J gave up 1 base; unmatched junction bases: 4. This CDR3 reads CASSPGTGNTEAFF. The CDR3, as DNA: TGCGCCAGCAGCCCCGGGACAGGGAACACTGAAGCTTTCTTT.

This chain connects TRBV27 to TRBJ2-7, with 8 bases identical to TRBD1. Germline CDR1 and CDR2: MNHEY and SMNVEV (reference sequence). The CDR3 has 13 residues. Unmatched junction bases numbered 3, after V lost 5 bases and J lost 3 bases. The CDR3 here is CASSAGTGYEQYF. DNA for the CDR3: TGTGCCAGCAGTGCCGGGACAGGCTACGAGCAGTACTTC.

The J gene is TRBJ2-3, the V gene TRBV4-1, with D unclear. The ends were cut back, 1 base at V and 4 bases at J, with 12 bases in the middle. The CDR3 is 15 amino acids. Germline V lookup: CDR1 MGHRA, CDR2 YSYEKL. Here the CDR3 reads CASSQGAVRPDTQYF. Here the CDR3 DNA reads TGCGCCAGCAGCCAAGGGGCAGTTAGGCCAGATACGCAGTATTTT.

The V and J genes are TRBV4-3 and TRBJ2-5; 9 bases fit TRBD2. J lost 5 bases, V lost 0 bases, and 7 bases had no gene match. The CDR3 has 16 residues. Germline assignment: CDR1 LGHNA and CDR2 YSLEER. The CDR3 DNA follows: TGCGCCAGCAGCCAAGATAGAGCGGGGGGCTCGGAGACCCAGTACTTC. This codes for CASSQDRAGGSETQYF.